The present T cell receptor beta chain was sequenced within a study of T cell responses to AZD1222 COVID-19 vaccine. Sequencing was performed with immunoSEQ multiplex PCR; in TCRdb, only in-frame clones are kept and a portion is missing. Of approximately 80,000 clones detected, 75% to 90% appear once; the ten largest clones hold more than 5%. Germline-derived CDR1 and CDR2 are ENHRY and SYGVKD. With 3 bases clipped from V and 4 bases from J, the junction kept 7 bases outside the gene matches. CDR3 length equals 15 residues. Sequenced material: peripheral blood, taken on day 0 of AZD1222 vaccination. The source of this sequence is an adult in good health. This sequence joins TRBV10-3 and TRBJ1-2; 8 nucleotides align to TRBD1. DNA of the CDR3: TGTGCCATCAGTGAAACGACAGGGGTAGGCTATGGCTACACCTTC. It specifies CAISETTGVGYGYTF.